This T cell receptor (beta chain) was observed in a study of blood T cell repertoires in COVID-19. The wider study: The study drew acute and convalescent COVID-19 samples from the United States, Italy and Spain. T cells, B-cell-depleted T cells, or PBMCs provided the cDNA or gDNA that served as material.

The assay was immunoSEQ multiplex PCR, and TCRdb's table has in-frame clones only and misses some. The sample holds 140,000 or so clones, over 80% seen once. Remarks on this clone: The same CDR3 can be traced to other DNA sequences in this sample.

Specimen: peripheral blood. The sequence derives from a man in his 60s with active or convalescent COVID-19.

CDR3: CASSPGAGNTEAFF. DNA of the CDR3: TGTGCCAGCTCACCGGGGGCCGGGAACACTGAAGCTTTCTTT. V usage is TRBV18 and J usage is TRBJ1-1, with a possible D match to TRBD1 (6 bases). The CDR3 consists of 14 residues. V gave up 3 bases and J gave up 1 base, with 9 bases separating them. Germline-derived CDR1 and CDR2 are KGHSH and LQKENI.